This TCR beta chain derives from a study of naive CD8 T cells in extremely preterm neonates. Turning to this clone: The antigen is undetermined.

Sequenced by immunoSEQ multiplex PCR; TCRdb stores in-frame clones only, minus some. The sample has around 5,000 clones; approximately 97% are singletons. Peripheral blood came from healthy approximately 16-60 month-old surgical children and healthy nonsmoking adults. About 17,000 to 100,000 naive CD8+ T cells were sorted per sample. Points from the study as a whole: iChao1 richness was lowest in preterm neonates, significantly versus all ages. CDR3 nucleotide sharing was less than 3.5% in preterm, about 0.44% term, around 0.027% children, over 0.0085% adults.

Germline V CDR1 and CDR2: LGHNA, YSLEER. Trimming cost V 1 base and J 3 bases, with 15 bases left between them. The CDR3 has 17 residues. The sequenced material came from naive CD8+ T cells from blood. The clonotype comes from a human donor in good health. This rearrangement joins TRBV4-3 to TRBJ2-2; D unclear. CDR3: CASSQVTLVLDTGELFF. The DNA for the CDR3 is TGCGCCAGCAGCCAAGTAACCCTCGTATTAGACACCGGGGAGCTGTTTTTT.